One TCR beta chain is described in this entry. Its antigen is not known. This specimen belongs to a study of identical twins. Study-wide points: An excess of low generation probability was shown by twin-shared out-of-frame alpha sequences. Beta clonotypes that were abundant in cord blood contained fewer insertions, a pattern absent from memory repertoires.

The CDR3 covers 14 residues. The germline gives CDR1 SGHRS, CDR2 YFSETQ. The germline V and J ends were trimmed by 4 bases and 6 bases, with 13 bases remaining between them. One entry per CDR3 protein results from TCRdb running MiXCR on the 5' RACE reads. The sample lists 450,000 to 600,000 distinct CDR3 sequences, around 20% occurring once. The same sample was also studied in work on yellow fever vaccine responses in identical twins.

Sequencing input: CD4+ T cells sorted from blood. The rearrangement uses TRBV5-1 and TRBJ2-2, with TRBD1 as a possible D gene (7 bases). The clonotype originates from a woman aged 18 to 35 in good health. CDR3 sequence (DNA): TGCGCCAGCAGCCTAGACAGGGAGGCCGGGGAGCTGTTTTTT. Translated: CASSLDREAGELFF.